This TCR beta chain derives from a study of cytomegalovirus exposure and HLA in healthy donors. Study outcomes and limitations: A previous analysis found most TCR beta V segments productive roughly 87% or roughly 30% of the time. With later analysis, a missense DCLRE1C variant became linked to TCR beta V- and J-gene trimming. Reports described diagnosis of cytomegalovirus status by the classifier as highly specific and sensitive.

Primers included in the PCR were 60 Vbeta and 13 Jbeta primers. Authors' analysis steps: A later analysis tallied approximately 87 million unique TCR beta chains, around 11 million of them shared. This table comes from immunoSEQ multiplex PCR, and its TCRdb copy is limited to in-frame clones, with some not included. The V and J calls and clone size were taken over from that table, and D and trimming were inferred from the DNA. Of around 68,000 clones listed, 75% were seen once; the top ten hold nearly 7.5%. The CDR3 has 15 amino acids. Germline CDR1 is LNHDA and CDR2 is SQIVND (reference sequence). Trimming removed 3 bases from V and 5 bases from J; junction bases left unmatched: 3. In its sample, this clone was seen once. The antigen is unknown.

This clonotype was obtained from a woman aged 25 to 39 in good health and CMV-seropositive. Sample: PBMCs. V gene TRBV19 combines with J gene TRBJ2-2, with TRBD2 matching 10 bases. The CDR3 spells CASSMSGRGTGELFF. DNA of the CDR3: TGTGCCAGTAGTATGAGCGGGAGGGGAACCGGGGAGCTGTTTTTT.